The next 13 T cell receptor beta chains were all read from a single sample in a study of tissue T cells after allogeneic stem cell transplantation. The table came from immunoSEQ multiplex PCR; TCRdb's copy has only in-frame clones and leaves some out. The table includes roughly 51,000 clones, over 70% detected once. What was sequenced was sorted cells pooled from one or two spleens. Receptors were obtained from a pool of C57BL/6 mice in good health.

In the case of this clone: Gene names are mouse gene names. The read finishes 1 residue shy of the CDR3 end, and the germline J gene is used to complete it. This chain connects TRBV5 to TRBJ2-7; 7 bases are a match to TRBD1. The V gene end was trimmed by 4 bases and the J gene end by 7 bases; junction bases not matched to a gene: 10. The CDR3 runs to 14 residues. Germline V CDR1 and CDR2: LGHNA, YNLKQL (reference sequence). The part of the CDR3 DNA that was read is TGTGCCAGCAGCCCGACAGGGTATTTGGGGGAACAGTAC. It specifies CASSPTGYLGEQY. The CDR3 as a whole reads CASSPTGYLGEQYF.

In its sample, this clone was seen a few times. Here the gene names and germline are mouse. The read is 1 residue too short to cover the CDR3 end, so that end is filled in from the germline J gene. The gene calls are TRBV19 and TRBJ2-7, with TRBD2 identical over 10 bases. V lost 4 bases to trimming and J lost 5 bases; unmatched junction nucleotides: 3. CDR1 FNHDT and CDR2 SITEND come from the germline V gene (reference sequence). This CDR3 has 13 residues. The CDR3 loop is CASSLGGRDEQYF. The sequenced CDR3 bases are TGTGCCAGCAGTCTGGGGGGGCGCGATGAACAGTAC. The variable domain in full, completed from reference TRBV19 and TRBJ2-7, reads GGIITQTPKFLIGQEGQKLTLKCQQNFNHDTMYWYRQDSGKGLRLIYYSITENDLQKGDLSEGYDASREKKSSFSLTVTSAQKNEMAVFLCASSLGGRDEQYFGPGTRLTVL.

On this clone: The germline and genes are mouse ones. The sequenced fragment ends 1 residue before the CDR3 boundary, so the rest is inferred from the germline J gene. The chain carries TRBV24 and TRBJ1-3; TRBD1 matches at 7 bases. This CDR3 is 14 amino acids long. Per germline, CDR1 KGHTA and CDR2 FRNEEI. V was clipped by 3 bases and J by 4 bases; unmatched bases: 3. The CDR3 spells CASSLQGRGNTLYF. Incomplete CDR3 DNA: TGTGCCAGCAGTCTACAGGGGAGGGGAAATACGCTCTAT.

This clone was picked up one time. Gene names and germline match the mouse. Coverage ceases 1 residue before the CDR3 finishes, and the germline J gene fills in the end. The V call is TRBV13-2, the J call TRBJ2-7, with D uncertain. The CDR3 is made up of 11 amino acids. The germline V gene has CDR1 NNHNN and CDR2 SYGAGS (reference sequence). Trimming took 3 bases from V and 8 from J, leaving 9 bases between them. CDR3 sequence reads: CASGASSQQYF. Incomplete CDR3 DNA: TGTGCCAGCGGTGCCTCCTCTCAACAGTAC.

In its sample, this clone was seen a few times. Mouse gene names apply. The read ends 1 residue shy of where the CDR3 ends; the end is completed using the germline J gene. The chain joins TRBV13-2 to TRBJ1-3; D is perhaps TRBD1 (5 bases). V was cut by 1 base and J by 2 bases, with 7 bases left in between. This CDR3 has 14 residues. Germline lookup yields CDR1 NNHNN and CDR2 SYGAGS (reference sequence). CDR3 bases read: TGTGCCAGCGGTGATACGGGGGCTGGAAATACGCTCTAT. Amino acid sequence: CASGDTGAGNTLY. The whole CDR3 protein is CASGDTGAGNTLYF.

This clone was counted a few times. The germline and genes are mouse ones. Read data end 1 residue before the CDR3 end; the end is taken from the germline J gene. This chain joins TRBV13-1 and TRBJ2-7; 12 nucleotides match TRBD2. CDR1 is NSHNY and CDR2 is SYGAGN in the germline V gene. Trimming at V came to 7 bases and at J to 7 bases, leaving 3 bases not matched to a gene. There are 12 residues in the CDR3. The sequenced CDR3 bases are TGTGCCAGCGGGACTGGGGGGAGAGAACAGTAC. Translation gives CASGTGGREQY. The CDR3 reads in full as CASGTGGREQYF.

This clone was seen just once. Gene and germline names: mouse. The sequenced fragment ends 1 residue before the CDR3 boundary, so the rest is inferred from the germline J gene. The V gene is TRBV2, the J gene TRBJ1-2; 11 bases fit TRBD1. The CDR3 contains 15 residues. Germline V gene sequence: CDR1 LGHNA, CDR2 YSYQKL. Trimming at V came to 1 base and at J to 4 bases, leaving 2 bases not matched to a gene. CDR3 region: CASSQGTGGASDYTF. The DNA read from the CDR3 is TGTGCCAGCAGCCAAGGGACAGGGGGCGCCTCCGACTACACC.

As to this clone: Gene names are the mouse ones. The read comes to an end 1 residue before the CDR3 does, leaving the germline J gene to fill in the end. This chain uses TRBV13-2 with TRBJ2-5, with TRBD2 identical over 11 bases. This CDR3 comprises 15 residues. The trim removed 0 bases at V and 5 bases at J, leaving 2 bases unmatched. Germline V gene lookup returns CDR1 NNHNN and CDR2 SYGAGS (reference sequence). The sequenced part of the CDR3 DNA is TGTGCCAGCGGTGATGCACTGGGGGGGCGAGACACCCAGTAC. This gives the protein CASGDALGGRDTQY. The complete CDR3 sequence is CASGDALGGRDTQYF.

With regard to this clone: Gene and germline names: mouse. Read coverage stops 1 residue before the CDR3 terminus; the germline J gene supplies the remainder. The V call is TRBV5, the J call TRBJ1-5; no reliable D call. Trimming removed 0 bases at V and 0 bases at J, with 6 bases between. This CDR3 contains 15 residues. Looked up from germline, CDR1 is LGHNA and CDR2 is YNLKQL (reference sequence). The CDR3 is CASSQDPYNNQAPLF. Incomplete CDR3 DNA: TGTGCCAGCAGCCAAGATCCGTATAACAACCAGGCTCCGCTT.

On this clone: These gene names are mouse names. The sequenced fragment ends 1 residue before the CDR3 boundary, so the rest is inferred from the germline J gene. This chain links TRBV3 with TRBJ1-3; D not resolved. CDR1 is SNHLY, CDR2 FYNGKV, per germline (reference sequence). The length of the CDR3 is 12 residues. V was clipped by 3 bases and J by 3 bases, with 3 bases between them. The CDR3 reads CASSFFGNTLYF. The CDR3 bases that were read are TGTGCCAGCAGCTTTTTTGGAAATACGCTCTAT.

As concerns this clone: Here the gene names and germline are mouse. The read ends 1 residue shy of where the CDR3 ends; the end is completed using the germline J gene. This sequence joins TRBV3 and TRBJ1-4, with TRBD1 identical over 7 bases. The germline V gene encodes CDR1 SNHLY and CDR2 FYNGKV (reference sequence). The ends lost 6 bases at V and 3 bases at J; junction bases unmatched: 1. The CDR3 has 13 amino acids. The CDR3 is CASRQGPNERLFF. Partial CDR3 DNA: TGTGCCAGCAGACAGGGGCCCAACGAAAGATTATTT.

As to this clone: All gene names here are mouse names. The CDR3 spells CASGGGARDQDTQYF. Partial CDR3 DNA: TGTGCCAGCGGTGGAGGGGCGCGGGACCAAGACACCCAGTAC. V is TRBV13-2 and J is TRBJ2-5; D might be TRBD1 or TRBD2, each matching 5 bases. The read finishes 1 residue shy of the CDR3 end, and the germline J gene is used to complete it. Germline CDR1 NNHNN, CDR2 SYGAGS (reference sequence). The CDR3 has 15 amino acids. V was trimmed by 3 bases and J by 1 base, leaving 12 bases between them.

As for this clone: Germline and genes here are mouse. The CDR3: CASSRTGEAETLYF. CDR3 DNA (partial): TGTGCCAGCTCTCGGACTGGGGAGGCAGAAACGCTGTAT. V is TRBV12-2 and J is TRBJ2-3, with 9 bases matching TRBD2. The read comes to an end 1 residue before the CDR3 does, leaving the germline J gene to fill in the end. Unmatched junction bases numbered 2, after V lost 2 bases and J lost 3 bases. This CDR3 spans 14 amino acids. Germline V gene data show CDR1 as SGHLS and CDR2 as HYDKME.